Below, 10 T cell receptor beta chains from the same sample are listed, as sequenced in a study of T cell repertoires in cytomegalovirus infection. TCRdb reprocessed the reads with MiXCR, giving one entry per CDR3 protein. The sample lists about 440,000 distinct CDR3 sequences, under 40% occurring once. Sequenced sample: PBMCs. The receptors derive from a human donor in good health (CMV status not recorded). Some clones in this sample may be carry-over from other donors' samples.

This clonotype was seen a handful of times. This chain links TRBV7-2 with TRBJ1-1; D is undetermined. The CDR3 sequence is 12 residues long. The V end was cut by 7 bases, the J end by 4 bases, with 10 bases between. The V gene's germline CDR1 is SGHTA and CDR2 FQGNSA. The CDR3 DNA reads TGTGCCAGCACTTTCCGAGGCACTGAAGCTTTCTTT. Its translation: CASTFRGTEAFF. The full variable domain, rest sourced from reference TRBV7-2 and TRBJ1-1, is GAGVSQSPSNKVTEKGKDVELRCDPISGHTALYWYRQSLGQGLEFLIYFQGNSAPDKSGLPSDRFSAERTGGSVSTLTIQRTQQEDSAVYLCASTFRGTEAFFGQGTRLTVV.

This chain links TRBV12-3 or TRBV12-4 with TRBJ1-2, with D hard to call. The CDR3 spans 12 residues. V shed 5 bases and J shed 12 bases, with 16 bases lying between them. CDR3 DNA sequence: TGTGCCAGCAGTCCGGTGGGCGGCCTTGACACCTTC. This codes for CASSPVGGLDTF.

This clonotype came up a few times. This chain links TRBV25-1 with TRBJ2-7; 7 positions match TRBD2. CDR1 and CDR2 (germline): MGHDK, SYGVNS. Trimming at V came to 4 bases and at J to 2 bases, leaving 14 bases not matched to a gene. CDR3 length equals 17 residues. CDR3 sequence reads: CASSVGTGEGFPYEQYF. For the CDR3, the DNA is TGTGCCAGCAGTGTAGGGACGGGGGAGGGGTTCCCCTACGAGCAGTACTTC.

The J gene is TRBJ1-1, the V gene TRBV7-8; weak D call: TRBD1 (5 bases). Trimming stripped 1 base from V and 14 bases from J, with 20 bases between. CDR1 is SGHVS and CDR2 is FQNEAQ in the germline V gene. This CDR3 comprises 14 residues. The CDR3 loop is CASSLVKGNTEEFF. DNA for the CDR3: TGTGCCAGCAGCTTAGTGAAGGGGAACACTGAAGAGTTCTTT. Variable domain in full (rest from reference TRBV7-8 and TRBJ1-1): GAGVSQSPRYKVAKRGQDVALRCDPISGHVSLFWYQQALGQGPEFLTYFQNEAQLDKSGLPSDRFFAERPEGSVSTLKIQRTQQEDSAVYLCASSLVKGNTEEFFGQGTRLTVV.

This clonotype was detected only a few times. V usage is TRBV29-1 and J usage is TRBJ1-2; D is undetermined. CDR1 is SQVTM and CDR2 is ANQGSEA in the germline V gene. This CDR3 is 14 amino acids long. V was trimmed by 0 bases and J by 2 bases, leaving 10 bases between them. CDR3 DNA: TGCAGCGTTGAAGATCCCGGACGGAACTATGGCTACACCTTC. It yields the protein CSVEDPGRNYGYTF.

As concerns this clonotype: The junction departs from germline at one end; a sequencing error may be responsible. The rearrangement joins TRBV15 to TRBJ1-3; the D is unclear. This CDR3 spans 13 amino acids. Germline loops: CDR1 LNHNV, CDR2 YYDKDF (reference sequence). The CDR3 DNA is TGTTCCACCGCCCCGCTTGCTGGAAACACCATATATTTT. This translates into CSTAPLAGNTIYF.

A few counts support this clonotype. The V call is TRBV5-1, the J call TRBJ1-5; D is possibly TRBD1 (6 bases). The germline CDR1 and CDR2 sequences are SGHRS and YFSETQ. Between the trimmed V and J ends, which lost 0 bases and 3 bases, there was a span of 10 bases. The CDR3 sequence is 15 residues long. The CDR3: CASSLGRGLNQPQHF. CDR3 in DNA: TGCGCCAGCAGCTTGGGCAGGGGCCTCAATCAGCCCCAGCATTTT.

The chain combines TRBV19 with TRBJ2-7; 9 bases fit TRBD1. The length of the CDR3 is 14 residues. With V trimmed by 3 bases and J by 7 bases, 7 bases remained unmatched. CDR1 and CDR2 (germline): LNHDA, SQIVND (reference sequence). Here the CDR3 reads CASSMKQGAREQYF. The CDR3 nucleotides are TGTGCCAGTAGTATGAAACAGGGGGCGCGGGAGCAGTACTTC.

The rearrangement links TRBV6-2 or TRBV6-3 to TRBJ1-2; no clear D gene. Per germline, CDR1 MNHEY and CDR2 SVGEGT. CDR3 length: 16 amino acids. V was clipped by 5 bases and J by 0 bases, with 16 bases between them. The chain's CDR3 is CASSPRRNGSNYGYTF. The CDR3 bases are TGTGCCAGCAGTCCCCGCCGGAACGGCTCTAACTATGGCTACACCTTC.

The CDR3 DNA follows: TGTGCCAGCAGCACAGGGCCTGAGCAGTTCTTC. It is translated as CASSTGPEQFF. The V and J genes are TRBV5-6 and TRBJ2-1, with D possibly TRBD1 on 6 matching bases. With 4 bases removed from V and 9 bases from J, the gap between germline ends came to 8 bases. Germline CDR1 SGHDT, CDR2 YYEEEE. The CDR3 contains 11 residues.